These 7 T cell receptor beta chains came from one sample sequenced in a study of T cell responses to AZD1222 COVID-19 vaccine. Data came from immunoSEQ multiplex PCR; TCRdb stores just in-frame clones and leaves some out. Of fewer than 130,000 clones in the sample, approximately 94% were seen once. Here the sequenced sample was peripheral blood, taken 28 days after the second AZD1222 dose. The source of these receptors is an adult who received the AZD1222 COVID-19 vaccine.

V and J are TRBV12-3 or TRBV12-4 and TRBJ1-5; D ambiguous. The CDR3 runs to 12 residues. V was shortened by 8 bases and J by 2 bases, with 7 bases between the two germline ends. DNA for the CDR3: TGTGCCAGCCGAATAGGCAATCAGCCCCAGCATTTT. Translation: CASRIGNQPQHF.

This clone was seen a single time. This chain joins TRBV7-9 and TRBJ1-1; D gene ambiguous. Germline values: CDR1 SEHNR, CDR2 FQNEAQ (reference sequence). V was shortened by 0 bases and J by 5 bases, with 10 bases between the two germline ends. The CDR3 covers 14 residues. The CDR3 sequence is CASSLAGALTEAFF. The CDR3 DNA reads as TGTGCCAGCAGCTTAGCAGGAGCTTTGACTGAAGCTTTCTTT. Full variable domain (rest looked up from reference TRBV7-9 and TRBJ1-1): DTGVSQNPRHKITKRGQNVTFRCDPISEHNRLYWYRQTLGQGPEFLTYFQNEAQLEKSRLLSDRFSAERPKGSFSTLEIQRTEQGDSAMYLCASSLAGALTEAFFGQGTRLTVV.

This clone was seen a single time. The CDR3 here is CASSTAGPTNEKLFF. DNA of the CDR3: TGTGCCAGTAGTACAGCAGGGCCCACTAATGAAAAACTGTTTTTT. This rearrangement joins TRBV19 to TRBJ1-4, with a possible D match to TRBD1 (5 bases). The CDR3 loop spans 15 amino acids. V was trimmed by 4 bases and J by 2 bases, leaving 11 bases between them. Germline CDR1 and CDR2: LNHDA and SQIVND (reference sequence).

CDR3 DNA: TGTGCCAGCAGCGCGACAGGGAGCTCCTACAATGAGCAGTTCTTC. Amino acids: CASSATGSSYNEQFF. The J gene is TRBJ2-1, the V gene TRBV7-8; 7 nucleotides align to TRBD1. The CDR3 is 15 residues long. Germline V lookup: CDR1 SGHVS, CDR2 FQNEAQ. V lost 5 bases to trimming and J lost 0 bases; unmatched junction nucleotides: 4.

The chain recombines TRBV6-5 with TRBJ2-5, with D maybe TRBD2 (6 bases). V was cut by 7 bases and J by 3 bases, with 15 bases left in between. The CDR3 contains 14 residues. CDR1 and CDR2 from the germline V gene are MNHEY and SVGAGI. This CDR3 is CASTLTRGKETQYF. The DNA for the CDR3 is TGTGCCAGCACCCTAACCCGGGGGAAAGAGACCCAGTACTTC.

DNA for the CDR3: TGTGCCAGCAGCTACGAAAGCAGTAACACCTTTGAGCAGTACTTC. It codes for CASSYESSNTFEQYF. The V and J genes are TRBV11-2 and TRBJ2-7, with D hard to call. The V end was cut by 4 bases, the J end by 7 bases, with 20 bases between. The CDR3 is made up of 15 amino acids. Germline CDR1 is SGHAT and CDR2 is FQNNGV.

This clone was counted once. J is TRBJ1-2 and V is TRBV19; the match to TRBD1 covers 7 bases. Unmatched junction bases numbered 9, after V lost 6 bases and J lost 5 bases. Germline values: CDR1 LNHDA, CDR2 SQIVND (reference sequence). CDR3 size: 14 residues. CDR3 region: CASRPRTGGYGYTF. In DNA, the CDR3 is TGTGCCAGTAGGCCGAGGACAGGCGGTTATGGCTACACCTTC.